This T cell receptor beta chain was captured in a study of blood T cell repertoires in COVID-19. Sequencing used immunoSEQ multiplex PCR; TCRdb keeps in-frame clones, though not all of them. The sample gives 85,000 to 110,000 clones, roughly nine tenths of which show up once; approximately 17% is in the top ten. Germline V gives CDR1 SGHAT, CDR2 FQNNGV. This CDR3 has 14 residues. V shed 5 bases and J 3 bases; nucleotides not matched to a gene: 2. This TCR was sampled from a woman at least 80 years old in a cohort sampled during active COVID-19. The rearrangement joins TRBV11-2 to TRBJ2-7; 12 nucleotides match TRBD2. What was sequenced was peripheral blood. In nucleotides, the CDR3 is TGTGCCAGCAGCGTGACTAGCGGGGGCTACGAGCAGTACTTC. This encodes CASSVTSGGYEQYF.